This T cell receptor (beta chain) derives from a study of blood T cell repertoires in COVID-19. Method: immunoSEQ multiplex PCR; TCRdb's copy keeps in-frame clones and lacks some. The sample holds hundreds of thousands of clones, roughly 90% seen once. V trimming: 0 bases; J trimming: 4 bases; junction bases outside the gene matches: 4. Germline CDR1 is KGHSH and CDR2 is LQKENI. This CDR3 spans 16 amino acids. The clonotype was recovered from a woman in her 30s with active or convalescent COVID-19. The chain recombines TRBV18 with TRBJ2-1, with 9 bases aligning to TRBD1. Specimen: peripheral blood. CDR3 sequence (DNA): TGTGCCAGCTCACCACCGGACAGGGGCCTATACAATGAGCAGTTCTTC. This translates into CASSPPDRGLYNEQFF.